These T cell receptor beta chains were read from a single sample in a study of PD-L1 blockade in urothelial cancer. TCRdb's copy holds only in-frame clones and misses some; the assay was immunoSEQ multiplex PCR. Altogether some 80,000 clones are present, around 81% being singletons, with the ten largest covering about 7.4%. This material consisted of PBMCs, taken around atezolizumab (anti-PD-L1) treatment. These receptors were obtained from a man aged 40-55 years with urothelial cancer. CDR3s include the opening cysteine and the closing phenylalanine or tryptophan. The D gene is left open where the match is weak. The size of a clone is reported for some rows only, either as once, few or many, or as a class for expanded clones.

TRBD2	-	TRBV27	TRBJ2-7	TGTGCCAGCAGTTCCTTGACTAGCGGGAGGGCCAGCTTGCACGAGCAGTACTTC	CASSSLTSGRASLHEQYF
-	once	TRBV7-8	TRBJ1-2	TGTGCCAGCAGTTTAGGACAGAGCTACACCTTC	CASSLGQSYTF
TRBD1	-	TRBV7-2	TRBJ2-6	TGTGCCAGCAGCTCACCCGGGACAGGGTGGGATGGGGCCAACGTCCTGACTTTC	CASSSPGTGWDGANVLTF
TRBD2	-	TRBV9	TRBJ2-3	TGTGCCAGCACCCCCGCTAGCGGGAGTCTGGATACGCAGTATTTT	CASTPASGSLDTQYF
-	-	TRBV29-1	TRBJ2-2	TGCAGCGTTCTTAAAAGGAGCACCGGGGAGCTGTTTTTT	CSVLKRSTGELFF
TRBD1	-	TRBV7-9	TRBJ2-2	TGTGCCAGCAGCTGGGACAGGGTATGGAACACCGGGGAGCTGTTTTTT	CASSWDRVWNTGELFF
-	-	TRBV10-1	TRBJ2-7	TGCGCCAGCAGTGAAGACTTCCCCCCCTACGAGCAGTACTTC	CASSEDFPPYEQYF
-	-	TRBV30	TRBJ1-2	TGTGCCTGGAGTCGCGGGGGCTATGGCTACACCTTC	CAWSRGGYGYTF
-	once	TRBV7-2	TRBJ2-1	TGTGCCAGCAGCTTAGAGGATTTAGGAGGGAATGAGCAGTTCTTC	CASSLEDLGGNEQFF
TRBD2	-	TRBV30	TRBJ2-1	TGTGCCTGGTCGCAAGCGGGAGGGTCGACTGAGCAGTTCTTC	CAWSQAGGSTEQFF
-	few	TRBV29-1	TRBJ1-2	TGCAGCGTTGGGGACAACAACTATGGCTACACCTTC	CSVGDNNYGYTF
-	-	TRBV7-3	TRBJ1-1	TGTGCCAGCAGCTTAACGGGCCTGAACACTGAAGCTTTCTTT	CASSLTGLNTEAFF
TRBD1	few	TRBV28	TRBJ1-2	TGTGCCGCCGGGACTCAGGGGGGCTATGGCTACACCTTC	CAAGTQGGYGYTF
TRBD1	-	TRBV6-5	TRBJ1-1	TGTGCCAGCAGCCGACAGGGTCAGGGCACTGAAGCTTTCTTT	CASSRQGQGTEAFF
-	-	TRBV21-1	TRBJ1-2	TGTGCCAGCAGCGGGGATGTACCGGGGACAGGGAAGTATGGCTACACCTTC	CASSGDVPGTGKYGYTF
-	-	TRBV6-5	TRBJ1-4	TGTGCCAGCAGTTACGGGCGGGGCTCAACTAATGAAAAACTGTTTTTT	CASSYGRGSTNEKLFF
TRBD2	-	TRBV15	TRBJ2-3	TGTGCCACCAGCAGAGTGACTAGCGGGATGGGGACAGATACGCAGTATTTT	CATSRVTSGMGTDTQYF
-	-	TRBV25-1	TRBJ2-7	TGTGCCAGCAGTGAAGTATACGAGCAGTACTTC	CASSEVYEQYF
-	-	TRBV29-1	TRBJ1-2	TGCAGCGTTCCACAGGGAAGGGATGGCTACACCTTC	CSVPQGRDGYTF
-	-	TRBV20-1	TRBJ1-1	TGCAGTGCTAGAGGTAGCGCTGAAGCTTTCTTT	CSARGSAEAFF
-	-	TRBV27	TRBJ2-6	TGTGCCAGCAGTTTATACCAGGGGCGCTCTGGGGCCAACGTCCTGACTTTC	CASSLYQGRSGANVLTF
TRBD1	-	TRBV7-3	TRBJ2-7	TGTGCCAGCAGTAAATCCGGGACAGGGAACTCCTACGAGCAGTACTTC	CASSKSGTGNSYEQYF
TRBD2	-	TRBV7-2	TRBJ2-3	TGTGCCAGCAGCCTGGGACTAGCGGGAGTGCAGTATTTT	CASSLGLAGVQYF
TRBD2	-	TRBV28	TRBJ2-2	TGTGCCAGCAGTCTCCCCCGAGGAGCGGGAGAGACCGGGGAGCTGTTTTTT	CASSLPRGAGETGELFF
-	few	TRBV30	TRBJ1-1	TGTGCCTGGAACAGGGAGTCGAACACTGAAGCTTTCTTT	CAWNRESNTEAFF
-	-	TRBV21-1	TRBJ2-2	TGTGCCAGCAGCAAGCAGGGGACCGGGGAGCTGTTTTTT	CASSKQGTGELFF
TRBD1	-	TRBV9	TRBJ2-2	TGTGCCAGCAGCTCCCGACAGGGGGTAGAGGAGCTGTTTTTT	CASSSRQGVEELFF
-	-	TRBV28	TRBJ2-5	TGTGCCAGCAGTCTGGGAGCGGAAGAGACCCAGTACTTC	CASSLGAEETQYF
-	-	TRBV19	TRBJ1-2	TGTGCCAGTAGTATCCCAGGGTCGACGGCAGGCTACACCTTC	CASSIPGSTAGYTF
-	-	TRBV4-1	TRBJ1-2	TGCGCCAGCAGTTCTCGAGGCCGGGGGGAGGGCTATGGCTACACCTTC	CASSSRGRGEGYGYTF
-	-	TRBV28	TRBJ1-2	TGTGCCTTTGGGGGCAACAACTATGGCTACACCTTC	CAFGGNNYGYTF
TRBD1	few	TRBV4-1	TRBJ1-5	TGCGCCAGCAGCCAAGGGACAGGACCCCAGCATTTT	CASSQGTGPQHF
-	-	TRBV27	TRBJ2-1	TGTGCCAGCAGTCCCCGAGGAAGTAGCTCCTACAATGAGCAGTTCTTC	CASSPRGSSSYNEQFF
-	-	TRBV6-6	TRBJ2-2	TGTGCCAGCCTTCAAAGCAGGGGGGAGCTGTTTTTT	CASLQSRGELFF
TRBD1	many	TRBV19	TRBJ2-7	TGTGCCAGTAGTCAGACAGGGACCAACTCCTACGAGCAGTACTTC	CASSQTGTNSYEQYF
TRBD1	-	TRBV28	TRBJ1-5	TGTGCCAGCAGCTACCAAGGGGGACAGAGGCAGCCCCAGCATTTT	CASSYQGGQRQPQHF
TRBD1	-	TRBV27	TRBJ1-3	TGTGCCAGCAGCAAGGGGGGTACAGGGGGCCTGTTCTCTGGAAACACCATATATTTT	CASSKGGTGGLFSGNTIYF
TRBD2	-	TRBV30	TRBJ2-7	TGTGCCTGGACTGTACCGGGGCTAGCGGGAGCGGGCGAGCAGTACTTC	CAWTVPGLAGAGEQYF
-	-	TRBV27	TRBJ2-5	TGTGCCAGCAGTTTCCTCAGGGAAGAGACCCAGTACTTC	CASSFLREETQYF
TRBD1	-	TRBV5-4	TRBJ2-3	TGTGCCAGCAGCCAGGACAGGGGTTCGACAGATACGCAGTATTTT	CASSQDRGSTDTQYF
-	few	TRBV7-8	TRBJ2-1	TGTGCCAGCAGCCCCCAGGGGTACAATGAGCAGTTCTTC	CASSPQGYNEQFF
TRBD1	-	TRBV4-3	TRBJ1-2	TGCGCCAGCAGCCAAGATGTTAGGGACAGGGAAGACTATGGCTACACCTTC	CASSQDVRDREDYGYTF
TRBD2	-	TRBV27	TRBJ2-1	TGTGCCAGCTTAACAGCGGGAAATGAGCAGTTCTTC	CASLTAGNEQFF
-	-	TRBV18	TRBJ2-7	TGTGCCAGCTCACCAAGGGACTCATTCTACGAGCAGTACTTC	CASSPRDSFYEQYF
TRBD2	-	TRBV5-1	TRBJ2-7	TGCGCCAGTCGACTAGCTCCGGGCTACGAGCAGTACTTC	CASRLAPGYEQYF
-	-	TRBV7-9	TRBJ1-4	TGTGCCAGCATGCGGGCAACTAATGAAAAACTGTTTTTT	CASMRATNEKLFF
TRBD2	-	TRBV7-3	TRBJ2-3	TGTGCCAGCAGGACCGGGACTAGCGGAGGACCGAGTACGCAGTATTTT	CASRTGTSGGPSTQYF
TRBD2	once	TRBV5-4	TRBJ2-5	TGTGCCAGCAGCTTAAGGACTAGCGGGAGGGAGACCCAGTACTTC	CASSLRTSGRETQYF
-	-	TRBV4-3	TRBJ2-5	TGCGCCAGCAGTCCTTTCGGGGTCGACCAAGAGACCCAGTACTTC	CASSPFGVDQETQYF
TRBD1	-	TRBV19	TRBJ2-1	TGTGCCAGTAGTATGTCCGCGGGACAGGGGAGGAATGAGCAGTTCTTC	CASSMSAGQGRNEQFF
-	-	TRBV6-6	TRBJ2-7	TGTGCCAGCAGTTACTCTGCGGGCTACGAGCAGTACTTC	CASSYSAGYEQYF
-	-	TRBV7-6	TRBJ2-6	TGTGCCAGCAGCTTATCACAGGGTTCCGGGGCCAACGTCCTGACTTTC	CASSLSQGSGANVLTF
-	-	TRBV5-1	TRBJ2-1	TGCGCCAGCAGCATAGACCAGGGTGGTGAGCAGTTCTTC	CASSIDQGGEQFF
-	-	TRBV27	TRBJ2-3	TGTGCCAGCAGTTCCCCTAGCACAGATACGCAGTATTTT	CASSSPSTDTQYF